A single sample gave rise to the 20 T cell receptor beta chains below, sequenced in a study of shared clonotypes between healthy human individuals. Assay: immunoSEQ multiplex PCR; the TCRdb copy retains only in-frame clones and omits some. The table includes around 940,000 clones, approximately 80% detected once. The sequenced sample was memory CD4+ T cells sorted from blood. Subset here: CD45RA-negative fraction. All receptors derive from a man in his late teens or twenties in good health.

The chain is built from TRBV4-1 and TRBJ1-2; D is unclear. The germline V gene encodes CDR1 MGHRA and CDR2 YSYEKL. The ends were cut back, 0 bases at V and 5 bases at J, with 16 bases in the middle. CDR3 length equals 16 residues. As DNA, the CDR3 is TGCGCCAGCAGCCAAGATTTCGAGCTCTCTGGTTATGGCTACACCTTC. Protein product: CASSQDFELSGYGYTF.

A single count supports this clone. DNA for the CDR3: TGCGCCAGCAGACGCGGGACAGTGGGGCTCTCTGGGGCCAACGTCCTGACTTTC. Residues: CASRRGTVGLSGANVLTF. The chain is built from TRBV5-1 and TRBJ2-6, with D possibly being TRBD1 (7 bases). V lost 5 bases, J lost 0 bases, and 18 bases lay in between. Germline CDR1 is SGHRS and CDR2 is YFSETQ. This CDR3 is 18 amino acids long.

In nucleotides, the CDR3 is TGTGCCAGCAGCTACGACGGACAGTCCAACAATGAGCAGTTCTTC. This encodes CASSYDGQSNNEQFF. The gene calls are TRBV7-2 and TRBJ2-1; possible D gene TRBD1, 6 bases. The ends were cut back, 4 bases at V and 5 bases at J, with 15 bases in the middle. Germline CDR1 and CDR2: SGHTA and FQGNSA. The CDR3 is 15 amino acids. Based on the CDR3 plus reference TRBV7-2 and TRBJ2-1, the full variable domain is GAGVSQSPSNKVTEKGKDVELRCDPISGHTALYWYRQSLGQGLEFLIYFQGNSAPDKSGLPSDRFSAERTGGSVSTLTIQRTQQEDSAVYLCASSYDGQSNNEQFFGPGTRLTVL.

The chain employs TRBV18 and TRBJ2-3, with TRBD1 matching over 10 bases. With 2 bases clipped from V and 4 bases from J, the junction kept 12 bases outside the gene matches. This CDR3 region has 18 residues. Germline V gene data show CDR1 as KGHSH and CDR2 as LQKENI. The CDR3 DNA sequence: TGTGCCAGCTCACCATTGGCGGACAGGGGGGTATCTGCAGATACGCAGTATTTT. Protein sequence: CASSPLADRGVSADTQYF.

This rearrangement joins TRBV5-8 to TRBJ1-3; tentatively, D is TRBD1 (6 bases). CDR1 and CDR2 (germline): SGHTS, YDEGEE. Deletions cut 4 bases from V and 0 bases from J, with 11 bases between. The CDR3 is 15 amino acids. The CDR3 reads CASSKQGSSGNTIYF. In nucleotides, the CDR3 is TGTGCCAGCAGCAAACAGGGTAGCTCTGGAAACACCATATATTTT.

Concerning this clone itself: A read error is likely here: a far larger clone is one base away. The CDR3 protein is CASSFIVTGGSHEQYF. As DNA, the CDR3 is TGTGCCAGCAGCTTTATAGTGACAGGGGGAAGCCACGAGCAGTACTTC. This chain uses TRBV7-9 with TRBJ2-7; 9 bases align to TRBD1. CDR1 SEHNR and CDR2 FQNEAQ come from the germline V gene (reference sequence). The CDR3 has 16 residues. J gave up 5 bases and V 3 bases, and 11 bases lay outside the gene matches.

J is TRBJ2-3 and V is TRBV7-9; 7 bases are shared with TRBD1. The germline CDR1 and CDR2 sequences are SEHNR and FQNEAQ (reference sequence). CDR3 length: 16 amino acids. V was pared by 3 bases and J by 0 bases, with 6 bases of the junction left unmatched. The CDR3 loop reads CASSLDRDRSTDTQYF. The DNA of the CDR3 is TGTGCCAGCAGCTTGGACCGGGACAGAAGCACAGATACGCAGTATTTT.

The chain is built from TRBV2 and TRBJ2-3, with 9 bases lining up with TRBD2. The CDR3 has 18 residues. J was trimmed by 10 bases and V by 3 bases; bases with no gene match: 20. Germline V CDR1 and CDR2: SNHLY, FYNNEI. CDR3 bases: TGTGCCAGCAGTGATCCCGGGGAGCGGGGGGCTCAAAGATTCGCGCAGTATTTT. Protein: CASSDPGERGAQRFAQYF. Filled out from reference TRBV2 and TRBJ2-3, the complete variable domain reads EPEVTQTPSHQVTQMGQEVILRCVPISNHLYFYWYRQILGQKVEFLVSFYNNEISEKSEIFDDQFSVERPDGSNFTLKIRSTKLEDSAMYFCASSDPGERGAQRFAQYFGPGTRLTVL.

This chain joins TRBV11-2 and TRBJ1-6, with 7 bases aligning to TRBD1. Germline V gene sequence: CDR1 SGHAT, CDR2 FQNNGV. Trimming at V came to 1 base and at J to 5 bases, leaving 5 bases not matched to a gene. The CDR3 has 16 amino acids. The CDR3 bases are TGTGCCAGCAGCTTAGGTAGGGGGCGGGATAATTCACCCCTCCACTTT. Amino acid sequence: CASSLGRGRDNSPLHF.

The chain joins TRBV28 to TRBJ1-6; D is perhaps TRBD1 (5 bases). Germline V gene data show CDR1 as MDHEN and CDR2 as SYDVKM. Trimming removed 6 bases at V and 14 bases at J, with 11 bases between. This CDR3 is 11 amino acids long. CDR3 amino acids: CASSPGTALHF. The CDR3 bases are TGTGCCAGCAGCCCGGGGACGGCCCTCCACTTT.

This clone was recorded once. The chain links TRBV18 to TRBJ2-3, with 7 bases that match TRBD2. With V trimmed by 6 bases and J by 6 bases, 15 bases remained unmatched. The CDR3 spans 16 residues. Looked up from germline, CDR1 is KGHSH and CDR2 is LQKENI. Written as DNA, the CDR3 is TGTGCCAGCTCTCCCATCCAAGCGGGATCTGCGGATACGCAGTATTTT. Translated, it gives CASSPIQAGSADTQYF. The complete variable domain, with remaining parts taken from reference TRBV18 and TRBJ2-3, reads NAGVMQNPRHLVRRRGQEARLRCSPMKGHSHVYWYRQLPEEGLKFMVYLQKENIIDESGMPKERFSAEFPKEGPSILRIQQVVRGDSAAYFCASSPIQAGSADTQYFGPGTRLTVL.

The chain has TRBV7-9 and TRBJ2-1; 11 bases match TRBD2. This CDR3 region has 15 residues. CDR1 is SEHNR, CDR2 FQNEAQ, per germline (reference sequence). J was trimmed by 5 bases and V by 3 bases; bases with no gene match: 3. CDR3 loop: CASSLTSGANNEQFF. CDR3 nucleotide sequence: TGTGCCAGCAGCTTGACTAGCGGGGCCAACAATGAGCAGTTCTTC. Complete variable domain (other parts from reference TRBV7-9 and TRBJ2-1): DTGVSQNPRHKITKRGQNVTFRCDPISEHNRLYWYRQTLGQGPEFLTYFQNEAQLEKSRLLSDRFSAERPKGSFSTLEIQRTEQGDSAMYLCASSLTSGANNEQFFGPGTRLTVL.

V is TRBV4-1 and J is TRBJ2-5, with D unresolved. The CDR3 covers 15 residues. The V and J ends lost 1 base and 7 bases respectively, with 16 bases between them. Germline V gene lookup returns CDR1 MGHRA and CDR2 YSYEKL. The CDR3 here is CASSQVSTAVGTQYF. CDR3 DNA sequence: TGCGCCAGCAGCCAAGTTAGTACGGCAGTCGGGACCCAGTACTTC.

This clone has a handful of counts. The V call is TRBV7-8, the J call TRBJ1-2; TRBD1 agrees at 10 bases. Germline V gives CDR1 SGHVS, CDR2 FQNEAQ. The length of the CDR3 is 14 residues. The trim removed 3 bases at V and 6 bases at J, leaving 4 bases unmatched. The CDR3 DNA sequence: TGTGCCAGCAGCTTCACCGGGACAGGGGATGGCTACACCTTC. Protein: CASSFTGTGDGYTF.

The rearrangement joins TRBV21-1 to TRBJ1-4; the table's D call of TRBD1 was not tested on the DNA. TRBV21-1 is shown as a pseudogene. The CDR3 sequence is 15 residues long. Written as DNA, the CDR3 is TGTGCCAGCAGCATGGTGGACAGAAAAGAAGAAAAACTGTTTTTT. It specifies CASSMVDRKEEKLFF.

This clone was seen a few times. CDR3 amino acids: CASSQSTLSKRGLAERYEQYF. The DNA of the CDR3 is TGCGCCAGCAGTCAATCCACGTTGAGCAAAAGGGGACTAGCGGAGCGTTACGAGCAGTACTTC. V gene TRBV23-1 combines with J gene TRBJ2-7, with 11 nucleotides matching TRBD2. TRBV23-1 is flagged as an ORF with uncertain function. The CDR3 length is 21 residues. J was trimmed by 4 bases and V by 0 bases; bases with no gene match: 20.

The V gene is TRBV13, the J gene TRBJ2-1, with TRBD1 identical over 7 bases. Germline V gives CDR1 PRHDT, CDR2 FYEKMQ (reference sequence). V gave up 3 bases and J gave up 6 bases; unmatched junction bases: 5. The CDR3 loop spans 14 amino acids. CDR3 protein: CASSLTGSSNEQFF. Here the CDR3 DNA reads TGTGCCAGCAGCTTGACAGGGAGCAGCAATGAGCAGTTCTTC.

J is TRBJ2-1 and V is TRBV4-1; TRBD2 agrees at 7 bases. Germline CDR1 is MGHRA and CDR2 is YSYEKL. The CDR3 extends over 13 amino acids. V lost 1 base, J lost 14 bases, and 8 bases stayed unmatched. For the CDR3, the DNA is TGCGCCAGCAGCCAAGCCAGGGCGGGAGTCGAGTTCTTC. Its translation: CASSQARAGVEFF.

This clone was counted only a few times. The rearrangement joins TRBV18 to TRBJ1-5; D is ambiguous. Trimming stripped 4 bases from V and 3 bases from J, with 10 bases between. CDR1 is KGHSH, CDR2 LQKENI, per germline. The CDR3 sequence is 14 residues long. CDR3 protein: CASSRDFDNQPQHF. The CDR3 nucleotides are TGTGCCAGCTCACGGGATTTCGACAATCAGCCCCAGCATTTT.

CDR3 in DNA: TGTGCCAGCAGCTCGGAGCGCGAGCAGTACTTC. Its protein product is CASSSEREQYF. V gene TRBV7-8 combines with J gene TRBJ2-7; D gene uncertain. Trimming removed 4 bases from V and 6 bases from J, with 7 bases in between. CDR1 SGHVS and CDR2 FQNEAQ come from the germline V gene. The CDR3 has 11 amino acids.